One T cell receptor beta chain is described in this entry. The entry originates in a study of blood T cell repertoires in COVID-19. The data were produced by immunoSEQ multiplex PCR, yet TCRdb's version contains in-frame clones alone and is incomplete. Among about 110,000 clones listed, around four fifths were seen once. Germline V gives CDR1 SGHAT, CDR2 FQNNGV. V was pared by 5 bases and J by 1 base, with 3 bases of the junction left unmatched. The CDR3 spans 15 residues. This sequence was found in a woman aged 55 to 70 with acute or convalescent COVID-19. The chain is built from TRBV11-2 and TRBJ2-5; 11 bases are a match to TRBD1. The sample was peripheral blood. CDR3 in amino acids: CASSTGTGGQETQYF. The CDR3 DNA is TGTGCCAGCAGCACAGGGACAGGGGGCCAAGAGACCCAGTACTTC.